The sequence of this TCR beta chain was determined in a study of blood T cell repertoires in COVID-19. Study as a whole: Samples representing acute and convalescent COVID-19 were sourced from the United States, Italy and Spain. PBMCs, B-cell-depleted T cells, or T cells provided the cDNA or gDNA that made up the material.

CDR1 SEHNR and CDR2 FQNEAQ come from the germline V gene (reference sequence). The CDR3 has 14 residues. With 6 bases clipped from V and 5 bases from J, the junction kept 9 bases outside the gene matches. In the authors' workflow: Researchers report that nucleated cell counts were estimated from reference gene primer amplification. Clones were read by immunoSEQ multiplex PCR, and TCRdb kept only the in-frame ones, dropping some. Clone size and V and J calls were adopted from that table, with D and trimming inferred from the DNA. The sample lists tens of thousands of clones; 85% to 90% were seen once.

The TCR was taken from a human donor in a cohort sampled during active COVID-19. The sample taken for sequencing was peripheral blood. The chain couples TRBV7-9 to TRBJ2-5; 7 nucleotides align to TRBD2. This chain's CDR3 is CASSPGRALETQYF. In nucleotides, the CDR3 is TGTGCCAGCAGTCCAGGGAGGGCCTTGGAGACCCAGTACTTC.